These T cell receptor beta chains were read from a single sample in a study of human thymus T cells. Sequencing was performed with immunoSEQ multiplex PCR; in TCRdb, only in-frame clones are kept and a portion is missing. The data hold fewer than 85,000 clones, with roughly 94% observed a single time. Sequencing was carried out using thymus tissue. The receptors derive from a girl under three years old with a congenital heart defect but otherwise immunologically healthy. The CDR3 runs from the conserved cysteine through the conserved F or W. Each record gives: V gene, J gene, clone size, D gene, CDR3 protein, CDR3 DNA. D genes are given only for firm matches. Clone size appears in some rows only: once, few, many, or a class for an expanded clone.

>TRBV10-3|TRBJ1-1|NA|NA
CAINSNWVGGRHTEAFF
TGTGCCATCAACTCCAATTGGGTCGGGGGCAGGCACACTGAAGCTTTCTTT
>TRBV30|TRBJ2-7|NA|TRBD2
CAWRPPAGEGYEQYF
TGTGCCTGGAGACCGCCCGCGGGAGAAGGCTACGAGCAGTACTTC
>TRBV4-1|TRBJ1-5|NA|NA
CASSHMRERPQHF
TGCGCCAGCAGCCATATGAGGGAACGGCCCCAGCATTTT
>TRBV19|TRBJ1-1|once|NA
CASSIPGTVNTEAFF
TGTGCCAGTAGTATCCCCGGGACGGTGAACACTGAAGCTTTCTTT
>TRBV27|TRBJ2-3|NA|TRBD2
CASSFSWGSGTTDTQYF
TGTGCCAGCAGTTTCTCGTGGGGTAGCGGGACAACAGATACGCAGTATTTT
>TRBV4-2|TRBJ2-1|NA|TRBD2
CASSQAAGAHHEQFF
TGTGCCAGCAGCCAGGCAGCGGGAGCTCACCATGAGCAGTTCTTC
>TRBV30|TRBJ1-1|NA|NA
CAWTDRQGSDTEAFF
TGTGCCTGGACCGACAGGCAGGGATCAGACACTGAAGCTTTCTTT
>TRBV10-2|TRBJ1-1|NA|NA
CASSETGQNTEAFF
TGCGCCAGCAGTGAGACTGGACAGAACACTGAAGCTTTCTTT
>TRBV15|TRBJ2-1|NA|NA
CATSRAPFVARVADYNEQFF
TGTGCCACCAGCAGAGCCCCCTTTGTTGCTAGGGTAGCGGACTACAATGAGCAGTTCTTC
>TRBV7-2|TRBJ1-2|NA|TRBD1
CASSAGQGPSNYGYTF
TGTGCCAGCAGCGCAGGACAGGGACCTTCTAACTATGGCTACACCTTC
>TRBV5-4|TRBJ2-1|NA|TRBD2
CASSYGTSGIESSYNEQFF
TGTGCCAGCAGCTACGGGACTAGCGGGATCGAAAGCTCCTACAATGAGCAGTTCTTC
>TRBV4-3|TRBJ1-5|NA|NA
CASSQDKGNQPQHF
TGCGCCAGCAGCCAGGATAAGGGAAATCAGCCCCAGCATTTT
>TRBV4-3|TRBJ2-2|NA|TRBD1
CASSQDLRDRGEGGELFF
TGCGCCAGCAGCCAAGATCTCAGGGACAGGGGGGAGGGCGGGGAGCTGTTTTTT
>TRBV6-6|TRBJ1-1|once|NA
CASSNGSGEGTEAFF
TGTGCCAGCAGTAACGGATCGGGGGAGGGGACTGAAGCTTTCTTT
>TRBV6-6|TRBJ2-7|NA|NA
CASSYPPRLAYYEQYF
TGTGCCAGCAGTTACCCACCCCGGCTAGCATACTACGAGCAGTACTTC
>TRBV19|TRBJ1-1|NA|NA
CASSMIGGTEAFF
TGTGCCAGTAGTATGATCGGGGGCACTGAAGCTTTCTTT
>TRBV9|TRBJ1-2|NA|TRBD1
CASSTTGGSDGYTF
TGTGCCAGCAGTACGACAGGGGGCAGTGATGGCTACACCTTC
>TRBV14|TRBJ2-5|NA|TRBD2
CASSQDRIAGRQETQYF
TGTGCCAGCAGCCAAGATCGGATAGCGGGACGTCAAGAGACCCAGTACTTC
>TRBV27|TRBJ1-1|once|NA
CASSLGYPNTEAFF
TGTGCCAGCAGTCTAGGGTATCCGAACACTGAAGCTTTCTTT
>TRBV2|TRBJ1-1|NA|NA
CASRDGTSWERNTEAFF
TGTGCCAGCAGGGACGGGACATCTTGGGAACGAAACACTGAAGCTTTCTTT
>TRBV29-1|TRBJ2-3|NA|NA
CSVEISTDTQYF
TGCAGCGTTGAAATTTCCACAGATACGCAGTATTTT
>TRBV5-1|TRBJ2-7|NA|TRBD1
CASSPGQSSSYEQYF
TGCGCCAGCAGCCCGGGACAGAGCAGCTCCTACGAGCAGTACTTC
>TRBV2|TRBJ2-5|NA|TRBD2
CASSSGREETQYF
TGTGCCAGCTCGAGCGGGAGAGAAGAGACCCAGTACTTC
>TRBV5-8|TRBJ2-1|NA|TRBD2
CAGRGGGDEQFF
TGTGCCGGCCGGGGGGGCGGTGATGAGCAGTTCTTC
>TRBV7-9|TRBJ2-1|NA|NA
CASSSRFVPYNEQFF
TGTGCCAGCAGCTCCAGGTTTGTTCCCTACAATGAGCAGTTCTTC
>TRBV6-1|TRBJ2-5|NA|TRBD1
CASSRTGDRETQYF
TGTGCCAGCAGTCGGACAGGGGACCGGGAGACCCAGTACTTC